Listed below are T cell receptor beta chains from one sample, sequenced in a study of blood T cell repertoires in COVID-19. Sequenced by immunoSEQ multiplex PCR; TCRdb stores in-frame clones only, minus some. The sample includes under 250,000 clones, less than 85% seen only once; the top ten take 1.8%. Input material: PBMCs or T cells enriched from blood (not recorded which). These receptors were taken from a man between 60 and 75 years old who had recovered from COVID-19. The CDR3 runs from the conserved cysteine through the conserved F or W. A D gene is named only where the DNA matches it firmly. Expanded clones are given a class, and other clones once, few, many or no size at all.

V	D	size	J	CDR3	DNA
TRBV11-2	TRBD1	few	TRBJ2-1	CASSLAGTGNEQFF	TGTGCCAGCAGCTTAGCGGGGACAGGGAATGAGCAGTTCTTC
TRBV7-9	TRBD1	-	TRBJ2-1	CASSPGDRGWDEQFF	TGTGCCAGCAGCCCCGGGGACAGGGGTTGGGATGAGCAGTTCTTC
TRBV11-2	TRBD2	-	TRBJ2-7	CASSTRTSSEQYF	TGTGCCAGCAGCACCCGGACTAGCAGCGAGCAGTACTTC
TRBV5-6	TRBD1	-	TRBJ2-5	CASSSGPRQGKTQYF	TGTGCCAGCAGCAGTGGGCCTCGACAGGGGAAGACCCAGTACTTC
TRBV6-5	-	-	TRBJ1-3	CASSLGRSGNTIYF	TGTGCCAGCAGCTTGGGCCGCTCTGGAAACACCATATATTTT
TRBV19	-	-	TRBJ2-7	CASSIGGPTFTDYEQYF	TGTGCCAGTAGTATAGGTGGCCCCACTTTCACAGACTACGAGCAGTACTTC
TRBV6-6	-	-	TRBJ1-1	CASSYSRVDAEAFF	TGTGCCAGCAGTTACAGCAGGGTTGACGCTGAAGCTTTCTTT
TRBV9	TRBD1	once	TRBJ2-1	CASSYRTGLINEQFF	TGTGCCAGCAGCTACAGGACAGGGCTAATAAATGAGCAGTTCTTC
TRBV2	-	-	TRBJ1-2	CASSEPGTRGGYTF	TGTGCCAGCAGTGAACCCGGGACAAGGGGGGGCTACACCTTC
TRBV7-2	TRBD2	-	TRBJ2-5	CASSRGGGAETQYF	TGTGCCAGCAGCCGGGGGGGAGGAGCAGAGACCCAGTACTTC
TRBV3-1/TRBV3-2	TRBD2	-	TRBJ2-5	CASSQSLAGGVRETQYF	TGTGCCAGCAGCCAAAGTTTAGCGGGGGGAGTACGAGAGACCCAGTACTTC
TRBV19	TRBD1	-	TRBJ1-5	CASGLDRGSNQPQHF	TGTGCCAGTGGCCTGGACAGGGGTAGCAATCAGCCCCAGCATTTT
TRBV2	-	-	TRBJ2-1	CASSEIGDNEQFF	TGTGCCAGCAGTGAAATAGGAGATAATGAGCAGTTCTTC
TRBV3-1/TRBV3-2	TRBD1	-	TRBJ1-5	CASSPTGTGKQPQHF	TGTGCCAGCAGCCCCACCGGGACAGGGAAACAGCCCCAGCATTTT
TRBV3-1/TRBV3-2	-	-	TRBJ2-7	CASSPTGQSEQYF	TGTGCCAGCAGCCCAACAGGGCAAAGCGAGCAGTACTTC
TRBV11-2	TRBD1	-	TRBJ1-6	CASSMGQINSPLHF	TGTGCCAGCAGCATGGGACAGATTAATTCACCCCTCCACTTT
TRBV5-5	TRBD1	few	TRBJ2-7	CASSAPGTGHYEQYF	TGTGCCAGCAGCGCCCCAGGGACAGGGCACTACGAGCAGTACTTC
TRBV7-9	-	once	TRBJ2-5	CASSLGFGTQYF	TGTGCCAGCAGCTTAGGTTTCGGGACCCAGTACTTC
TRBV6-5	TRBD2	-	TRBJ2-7	CASSYRGEGTYEQYF	TGTGCCAGCAGTTACCGAGGGGAGGGGACCTACGAGCAGTACTTC
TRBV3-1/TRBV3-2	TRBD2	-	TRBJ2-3	CASRPKLAGVVDTQYF	TGTGCCAGCAGGCCTAAACTAGCGGGGGTGGTAGATACGCAGTATTTT
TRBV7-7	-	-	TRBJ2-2	CASSTQPPGIPTGELFF	TGTGCTAGCAGCACACAGCCGCCCGGGATACCGACCGGGGAGCTGTTTTTT
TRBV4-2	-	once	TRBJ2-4	CASSPGTQAKNIQYF	TGTGCCAGCAGCCCTGGGACACAAGCCAAAAACATTCAGTACTTC
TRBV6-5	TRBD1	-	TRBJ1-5	CASRRTGGENQLQHF	TGTGCCAGCAGACGGACAGGGGGCGAGAATCAGCTCCAGCATTTT
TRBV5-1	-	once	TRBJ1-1	CASSLQVTNTEAFF	TGCGCCAGCAGCTTGCAGGTCACGAACACTGAAGCTTTCTTT
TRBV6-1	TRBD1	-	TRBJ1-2	CASSASGTGDFYYGYTF	TGTGCCAGCAGTGCCTCAGGGACAGGGGACTTTTACTATGGCTACACCTTC
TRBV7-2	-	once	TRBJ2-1	CASRPTVSYNEQFF	TGTGCCAGCCGCCCGACAGTCTCCTACAATGAGCAGTTCTTC
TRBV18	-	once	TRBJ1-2	CASSEGANYGYTF	TGTGCCAGCTCGGAAGGAGCTAACTATGGCTACACCTTC
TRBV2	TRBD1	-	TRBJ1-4	CASSETTGFNEKLFF	TGTGCCAGCAGTGAGACGACAGGGTTTAATGAAAAACTGTTTTTT
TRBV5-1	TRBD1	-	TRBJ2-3	CASSRTGAEDTQYF	TGCGCCAGCAGCCGGACAGGGGCCGAAGATACGCAGTATTTT
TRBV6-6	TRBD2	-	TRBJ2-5	CASSYLSSGDETQYF	TGTGCCAGCAGTTACCTTTCTAGCGGGGACGAGACCCAGTACTTC
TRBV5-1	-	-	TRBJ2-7	CASSADGGPYEQYF	TGCGCCAGCAGCGCAGACGGGGGACCCTACGAGCAGTACTTC
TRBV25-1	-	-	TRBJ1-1	CASSELQRGTEAFF	TGTGCCAGCAGTGAATTACAGCGGGGCACTGAAGCTTTCTTT
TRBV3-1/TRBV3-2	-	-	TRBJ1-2	CASSQVRPTRGSGYTF	TGTGCCAGCAGCCAAGTCCGCCCCACCAGGGGTAGTGGCTACACCTTC
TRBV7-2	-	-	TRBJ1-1	CASSLFASRLNTEAFF	TGTGCCAGCAGCTTATTCGCTTCTAGGTTGAACACTGAAGCTTTCTTT
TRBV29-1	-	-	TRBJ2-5	CSGAGTQETQYF	TGCAGCGGGGCCGGGACACAAGAGACCCAGTACTTC
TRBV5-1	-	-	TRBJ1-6	CASSFTVAANSPLHF	TGCGCCAGCAGCTTTACAGTCGCCGCTAATTCACCCCTCCACTTT
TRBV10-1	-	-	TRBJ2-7	CASSVSWPDYEQYF	TGCGCCAGCAGTGTTTCCTGGCCCGACTACGAGCAGTACTTC
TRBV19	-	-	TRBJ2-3	CASSIGSLGTDTQYF	TGTGCCAGTAGTATAGGGTCACTAGGCACAGATACGCAGTATTTT
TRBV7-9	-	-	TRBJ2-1	CASSLARQVSYNEQFF	TGTGCCAGCAGCTTAGCAAGACAGGTCTCCTACAATGAGCAGTTCTTC
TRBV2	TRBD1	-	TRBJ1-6	CASSERGQNNSPLHF	TGTGCCAGCAGTGAACGGGGACAGAATAATTCACCCCTCCACTTT
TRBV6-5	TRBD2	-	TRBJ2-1	CASSFVAGAGYNEQFF	TGTGCCAGCAGTTTCGTAGCGGGGGCGGGCTACAATGAGCAGTTCTTC
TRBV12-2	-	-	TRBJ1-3	CASRLKLSLEGALRNTIYF	TGTGCAAGTCGCTTAAAACTCTCCCTTGAGGGGGCACTTCGAAACACCATATATTTT
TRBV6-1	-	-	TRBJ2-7	CASSEFREQYF	TGTGCCAGCAGTGAATTCCGCGAGCAGTACTTC
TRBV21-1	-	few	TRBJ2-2	CASSSGGTLNTGELFF	TGTGCCAGCAGCTCAGGAGGGACCTTAAACACCGGGGAGCTGTTTTTT
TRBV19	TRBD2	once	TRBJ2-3	CASISRRAGGNTDTQYF	TGTGCCAGTATATCCAGGCGAGCGGGGGGGAACACAGATACGCAGTATTTT